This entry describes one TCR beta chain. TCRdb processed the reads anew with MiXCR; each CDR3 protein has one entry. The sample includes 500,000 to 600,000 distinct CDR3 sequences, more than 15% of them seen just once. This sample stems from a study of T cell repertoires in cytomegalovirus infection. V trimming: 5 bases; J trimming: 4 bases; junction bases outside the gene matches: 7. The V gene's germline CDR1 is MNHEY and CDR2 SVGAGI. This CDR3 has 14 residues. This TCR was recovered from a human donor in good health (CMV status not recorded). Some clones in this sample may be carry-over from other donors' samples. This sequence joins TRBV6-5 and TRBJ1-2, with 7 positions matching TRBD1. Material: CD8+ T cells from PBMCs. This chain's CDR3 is CASSPGQTTYGYTF. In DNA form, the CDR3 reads TGTGCCAGCAGTCCGGGACAGACTACCTATGGCTACACCTTC.